The 8 T cell receptor beta chains below all came from one sample that was sequenced in a study of blood T cell repertoires in COVID-19. Sequencing used immunoSEQ multiplex PCR; TCRdb keeps in-frame clones, though not all of them. The sample has a few hundred thousand clones; around 89% are singletons. The source material was peripheral blood. These TCRs come from a man between 35 and 55 years old with acute or convalescent COVID-19.

This clone showed up just once. The rearrangement links TRBV28 to TRBJ1-1; possibly TRBD1 for D (6 bases). Germline loops: CDR1 MDHEN, CDR2 SYDVKM. This CDR3 has 14 residues. Trimming removed 10 bases at V and 0 bases at J, with 15 bases between. CDR3 sequence (DNA): TGTGCCATAAGGACAGTGCAGATGAACACTGAAGCTTTCTTT. Translation: CAIRTVQMNTEAFF.

The chain employs TRBV12-3 or TRBV12-4 and TRBJ1-2; tentatively, D is TRBD1 (6 bases). Trimming removed 2 bases from V and 6 bases from J, with 7 bases in between. CDR3 length equals 12 residues. The CDR3 sequence: CASSLKGDGYTF. CDR3 nucleotide sequence: TGTGCCAGCAGTTTAAAGGGGGATGGCTACACCTTC.

The rearrangement links TRBV10-3 to TRBJ1-2; the D gene is possibly TRBD1 (5 bases). The CDR3 contains 15 residues. The ends were cut back, 2 bases at V and 0 bases at J, with 10 bases in the middle. Germline-derived CDR1 and CDR2 are ENHRY and SYGVKD. The chain's CDR3 is CAISEVQGSNYGYTF. CDR3 nucleotide sequence: TGTGCCATCAGTGAGGTCCAGGGTTCTAACTATGGCTACACCTTC.

The gene calls are TRBV3-1 (or the pseudogene TRBV3-2) and TRBJ1-5; 9 bases align to TRBD1. J was trimmed by 6 bases and V by 2 bases; bases with no gene match: 8. CDR1 LGHDT and CDR2 YNNKEL come from the germline V gene (reference sequence). The CDR3 contains 16 residues. CDR3 sequence: CASSQSPGQGSQPQHF. CDR3 in DNA: TGTGCCAGCAGCCAATCACCGGGACAGGGATCTCAGCCCCAGCATTTT.

The chain has TRBV6-5 and TRBJ1-1; D remains unclear. CDR3 length: 14 residues. CDR1 and CDR2 (germline): MNHEY, SVGAGI. V was cut by 8 bases and J by 4 bases, with 17 bases left in between. The DNA of the CDR3 is TGTGCCAGCTTCCCGACGCGGTATACCACTGAAGCTTTCTTT. This gives the protein CASFPTRYTTEAFF.

This chain links TRBV6-2 or TRBV6-3 with TRBJ2-7; TRBD2 aligns across 7 bases. CDR3 length: 16 amino acids. The trim removed 6 bases at V and 0 bases at J, leaving 11 bases unmatched. Germline CDR1 reads MNHEY; CDR2 reads SVGEGT. Here the CDR3 reads CASSATTGTNSYEQYF. DNA of the CDR3: TGTGCCAGCAGCGCCACAACCGGGACTAACTCCTACGAGCAGTACTTC.

The chain couples TRBV6-5 to TRBJ2-1; 13 bases match TRBD2. This CDR3 contains 15 residues. Germline V gene lookup returns CDR1 MNHEY and CDR2 SVGAGI. J gave up 8 bases and V 7 bases, and 8 bases lay outside the gene matches. CDR3 sequence: CASTPGLAGTYEQFF. The CDR3 region has the DNA TGTGCCAGCACTCCGGGACTAGCGGGAACATATGAGCAGTTCTTC.

This chain joins TRBV29-1 and TRBJ2-3, with 9 nucleotides matching TRBD2. V was pared by 7 bases and J by 4 bases, with 15 bases of the junction left unmatched. The CDR3 totals 16 residues. From germline, CDR1 is SQVTM and CDR2 ANQGSEA. The CDR3 region is CSADPPLAGLADTQYF. The CDR3 nucleotides are TGCAGCGCTGACCCCCCTCTAGCGGGACTAGCAGATACGCAGTATTTT.